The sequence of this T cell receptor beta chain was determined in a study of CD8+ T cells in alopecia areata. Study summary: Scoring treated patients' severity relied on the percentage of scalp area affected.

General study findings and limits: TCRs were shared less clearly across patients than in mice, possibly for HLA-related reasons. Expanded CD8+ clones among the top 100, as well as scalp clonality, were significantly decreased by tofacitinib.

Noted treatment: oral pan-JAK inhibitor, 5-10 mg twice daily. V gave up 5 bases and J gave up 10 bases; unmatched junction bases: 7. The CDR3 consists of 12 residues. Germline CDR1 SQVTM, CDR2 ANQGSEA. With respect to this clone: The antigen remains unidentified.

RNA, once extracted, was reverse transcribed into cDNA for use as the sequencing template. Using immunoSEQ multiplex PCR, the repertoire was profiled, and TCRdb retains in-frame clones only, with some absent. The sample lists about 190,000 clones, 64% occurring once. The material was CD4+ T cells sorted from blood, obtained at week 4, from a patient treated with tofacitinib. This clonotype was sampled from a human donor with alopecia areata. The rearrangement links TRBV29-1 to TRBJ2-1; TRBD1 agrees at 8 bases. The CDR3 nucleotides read TGCAGCGTTCGGCAGGGGGCCCAGGAGCAGTTCTTC. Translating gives CSVRQGAQEQFF.